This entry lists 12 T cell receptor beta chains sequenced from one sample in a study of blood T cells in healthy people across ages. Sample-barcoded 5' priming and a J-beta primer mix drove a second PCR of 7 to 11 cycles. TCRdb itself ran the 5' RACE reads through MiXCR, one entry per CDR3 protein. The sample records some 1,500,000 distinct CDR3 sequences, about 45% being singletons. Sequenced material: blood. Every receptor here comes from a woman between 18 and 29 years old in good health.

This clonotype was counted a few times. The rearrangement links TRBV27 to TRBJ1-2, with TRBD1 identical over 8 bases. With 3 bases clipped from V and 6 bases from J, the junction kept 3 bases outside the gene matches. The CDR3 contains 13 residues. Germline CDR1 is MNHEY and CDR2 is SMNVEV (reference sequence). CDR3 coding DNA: TGTGCCAGCAGTTTCGACAGGGGACATGGCTACACCTTC. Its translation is CASSFDRGHGYTF.

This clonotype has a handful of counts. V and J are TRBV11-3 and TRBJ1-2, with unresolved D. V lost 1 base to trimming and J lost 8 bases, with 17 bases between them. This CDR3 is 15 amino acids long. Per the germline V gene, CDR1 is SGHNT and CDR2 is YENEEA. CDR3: CASSLAGRNMEGYTF. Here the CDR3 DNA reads TGTGCCAGCAGCTTAGCTGGCAGGAACATGGAAGGCTACACCTTC.

The CDR3 sequence: CASSYRLLGGGTEAFF. CDR3 nucleotides: TGTGCCAGCAGTTACCGACTCTTAGGTGGGGGCACTGAAGCTTTCTTT. The chain links TRBV6-5 to TRBJ1-1, with D perhaps TRBD1 (5 bases). The germline CDR1 and CDR2 sequences are MNHEY and SVGAGI. The V end lost 2 bases, the J end lost 4 bases, and 17 bases lay between the germline ends. CDR3 length equals 16 residues.

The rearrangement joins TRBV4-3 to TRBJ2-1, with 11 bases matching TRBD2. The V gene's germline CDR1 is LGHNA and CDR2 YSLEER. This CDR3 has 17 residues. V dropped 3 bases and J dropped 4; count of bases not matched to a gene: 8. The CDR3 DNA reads TGCGCCAGCAGCCAGGCCCCGGGACTAGCGGTATACAATGAGCAGTTCTTC. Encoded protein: CASSQAPGLAVYNEQFF.

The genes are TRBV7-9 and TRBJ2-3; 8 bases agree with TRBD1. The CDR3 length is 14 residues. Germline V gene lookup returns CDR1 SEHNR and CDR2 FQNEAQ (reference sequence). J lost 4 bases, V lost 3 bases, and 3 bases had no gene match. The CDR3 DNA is TGTGCCAGCAGCTTTTTGGACAGGGCAGATACGCAGTATTTT. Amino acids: CASSFLDRADTQYF.

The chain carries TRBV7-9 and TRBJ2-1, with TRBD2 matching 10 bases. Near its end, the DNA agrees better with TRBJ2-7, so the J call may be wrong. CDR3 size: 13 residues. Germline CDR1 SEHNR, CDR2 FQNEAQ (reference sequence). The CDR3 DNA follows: TGTGCCAGCAATAGCGGGAGGAACAATGAGCAGTACTTC. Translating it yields CASNSGRNNEQYF.

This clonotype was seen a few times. CDR3 nucleotides: TGCAGTGCTAGAGGGTCTAGCGACTACAATGAGCAGTTCTTC. It yields the protein CSARGSSDYNEQFF. The rearrangement joins TRBV20-1 to TRBJ2-1, with D possibly being TRBD2 (6 bases). Per germline, CDR1 DFQATT and CDR2 SNEGSKA (reference sequence). The V end was cut by 1 base, the J end by 3 bases, with 10 bases between. The CDR3 contains 14 residues.

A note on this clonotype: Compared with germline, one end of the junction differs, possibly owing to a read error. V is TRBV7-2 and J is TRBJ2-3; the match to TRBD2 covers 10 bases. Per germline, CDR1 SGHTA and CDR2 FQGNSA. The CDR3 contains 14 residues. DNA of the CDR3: TGTGCCAGCAGCCGACTAGCGGGCACAGATACGCGGTATTTT. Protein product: CASSRLAGTDTRYF. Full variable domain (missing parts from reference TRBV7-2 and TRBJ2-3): GAGVSQSPSNKVTEKGKDVELRCDPISGHTALYWYRQSLGQGLEFLIYFQGNSAPDKSGLPSDRFSAERTGGSVSTLTIQRTQQEDSAVYLCASSRLAGTDTRYFGPGTRLTVL.

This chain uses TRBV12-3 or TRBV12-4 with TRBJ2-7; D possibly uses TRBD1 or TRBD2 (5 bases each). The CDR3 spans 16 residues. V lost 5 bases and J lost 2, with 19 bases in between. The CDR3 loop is CASSRSGTGGAYEQYF. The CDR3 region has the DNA TGTGCCAGCAGTCGCTCCGGGACGGGTGGAGCCTACGAGCAGTACTTC.

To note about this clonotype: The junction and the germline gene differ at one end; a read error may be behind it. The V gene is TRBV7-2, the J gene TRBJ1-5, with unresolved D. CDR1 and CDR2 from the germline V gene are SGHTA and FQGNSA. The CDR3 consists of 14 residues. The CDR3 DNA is TGTGCCAGCAGCTTAGCGGAGGAGGTTGGGCCCCGGCATTTT. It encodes CASSLAEEVGPRHF.

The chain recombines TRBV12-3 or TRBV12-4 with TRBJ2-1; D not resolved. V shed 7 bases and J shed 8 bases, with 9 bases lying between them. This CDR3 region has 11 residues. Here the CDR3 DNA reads TGTGCCAGCACTCAAACCGATGAGCAGTTCTTC. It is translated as CASTQTDEQFF.

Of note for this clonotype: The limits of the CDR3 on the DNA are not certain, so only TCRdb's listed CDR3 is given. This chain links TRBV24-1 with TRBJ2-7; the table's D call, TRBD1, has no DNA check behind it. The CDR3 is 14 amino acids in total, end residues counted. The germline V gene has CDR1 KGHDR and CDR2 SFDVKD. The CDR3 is CAAPFRGRAYEQYF.